The 11 T cell receptor beta chains below were found in one sample sequenced in a study of regulatory T cells in long-lasting Graves disease. The time point: newly diagnosed GD, antithyroid drugs for less than 3 months. With RNA extracted from PBMCs as input, the TCR library was made. Construction of the TCR beta libraries employed iRepertoire HTBI primers in conjunction with Arm-PCR of CDR3 regions. TCRdb passed the multiplex PCR reads through MiXCR, listing each CDR3 protein once. The sample includes hundreds of thousands of distinct CDR3 sequences, 15% to 20% of them seen just once. The sample in question was peripheral blood mononuclear cells (PBMCs), obtained at new diagnosis, from a patient treated with antithyroid drugs. These receptors all stem from a female donor with Graves disease.

This clonotype was counted a few times. Its ends do not fully match the called genes, so a read error is possible. The V call is TRBV28, the J call TRBJ1-1, with D possibly being TRBD1 (5 bases). This CDR3 is built from 14 residues. Per germline, CDR1 MDHEN and CDR2 SYDVKM. The CDR3 DNA reads as TGTGCCAGCAGGGGGGGGACGGGGAACGCTGAAGCTTTCTTT. It yields the protein CASRGGTGNAEAFF.

Note on this clonotype: It is likely a read error, because the conserved phenylalanine at the end of the CDR3 is missing. The DNA is omitted, as the CDR3 cannot be located on it reliably, and the CDR3 follows TCRdb's listing. V and J are TRBV20-1 and TRBJ2-3; the tabulated D call, TRBD1, remains unverified against the DNA. The germline V gene encodes CDR1 DFQATT and CDR2 SNEGSKA (reference sequence). The CDR3 spans 14 residues, counting both ends. This CDR3 reads CSARGQYSTDTHYI.

This clonotype was found a few times. V and J are TRBV3-1 and TRBJ2-1; 13 bases are shared with TRBD2. Looked up from germline, CDR1 is LGHDT and CDR2 is YNNKEL (reference sequence). The V gene end was trimmed by 3 bases and the J gene end by 1 base; junction bases not matched to a gene: 12. The CDR3 is 20 amino acids. As DNA, the CDR3 is TGTGCCAGCAGCCAGGTATTTGGGACTAGCGGGGAGATATCCTACAATGAGCAGTTCTTC. Translation gives CASSQVFGTSGEISYNEQFF.

This clonotype was observed at least ten times. The J gene is TRBJ2-1, the V gene TRBV6-1; 12 bases are a match to TRBD2. V was clipped by 3 bases and J by 4 bases; unmatched bases: 4. Germline V CDR1 and CDR2: MNHNS, SASEGT. CDR3 size: 16 residues. The CDR3 coding sequence is TGTGCCAGCAGTGAGACTAGCGGGGGATTTTACAATGAGCAGTTCTTC. Its protein product is CASSETSGGFYNEQFF.

This clonotype has just a few counts. The chain is built from TRBV5-1 and TRBJ1-1; 10 nucleotides align to TRBD1. The CDR3 covers 15 residues. Trimming removed 4 bases from V and 4 bases from J; junction bases left unmatched: 7. Germline V gene sequence: CDR1 SGHRS, CDR2 YFSETQ. This CDR3 reads CASSSPGQGITEAFF. CDR3 DNA: TGCGCCAGCAGCAGCCCGGGACAGGGGATCACTGAAGCTTTCTTT.

This clonotype was detected ten times or more. The chain carries TRBV3-1 and TRBJ2-1; D is undetermined. V was trimmed by 1 base and J by 7 bases, leaving 8 bases between them. This CDR3 has 13 amino acids. Germline assignment: CDR1 LGHDT and CDR2 YNNKEL (reference sequence). CDR3 sequence (DNA): TGTGCCAGCAGCCAAGTCGGCGCGAATGAGCAGTTCTTC. Protein sequence: CASSQVGANEQFF.

This clonotype was seen ten or more times. The V gene is TRBV7-4, the J gene TRBJ2-1; 16 bases line up with TRBD2. Germline V lookup: CDR1 SGHVT, CDR2 SQSDAQ. J gave up 0 bases and V 0 bases, and 5 bases lay outside the gene matches. This CDR3 spans 20 amino acids. In DNA, the CDR3 is TGTGCCAGCAGCTTAGCCGGGACTAGCGGGAGGGCCTGCTCCTACAATGAGCAGTTCTTC. Its protein is CASSLAGTSGRACSYNEQFF.

The chain is built from TRBV27 and TRBJ2-2; D unclear. CDR3 length equals 12 residues. The V gene's germline CDR1 is MNHEY and CDR2 SMNVEV (reference sequence). Trimming left V 7 bases short and J 3 bases short, with 6 bases between. The DNA of the CDR3 is TGTGCCAGCAAAACCCACACCGGGGAGCTGTTTTTT. The encoded protein is CASKTHTGELFF.

This clonotype was counted ten times or more. The chain couples TRBV9 to TRBJ2-1; 9 bases are shared with TRBD2. Germline V CDR1 and CDR2: SGDLS, YYNGEE. The CDR3 length is 13 residues. Trimming removed 4 bases from V and 12 bases from J; junction bases left unmatched: 8. The CDR3 DNA reads as TGTGCCAGCAGCTCCGAAGGTAGCGGGGGGCAGTTCTTC. It encodes CASSSEGSGGQFF.

The chain carries TRBV5-1 and TRBJ2-7; TRBD1 matches 9 bases. The CDR3 extends over 15 amino acids. Per the germline V gene, CDR1 is SGHRS and CDR2 is YFSETQ. Trimming at V came to 4 bases and at J to 6 bases, leaving 11 bases not matched to a gene. CDR3 in DNA: TGCGCCAGCAGCCCAACAGCGGGACAGGGTCTCGAGCAGTACTTC. It codes for CASSPTAGQGLEQYF.

This clonotype was counted at least ten times. The chain employs TRBV7-2 and TRBJ2-3, with 8 bases lining up with TRBD2. The V and J ends lost 1 base and 1 base, in that order; junction bases with no gene match: 4. Germline V gives CDR1 SGHTA, CDR2 FQGNSA. The CDR3 consists of 16 residues. CDR3 sequence (DNA): TGTGCCAGCAGCTTAGGGAGCGGGAGCGGCACAGATACGCAGTATTTT. It encodes CASSLGSGSGTDTQYF.